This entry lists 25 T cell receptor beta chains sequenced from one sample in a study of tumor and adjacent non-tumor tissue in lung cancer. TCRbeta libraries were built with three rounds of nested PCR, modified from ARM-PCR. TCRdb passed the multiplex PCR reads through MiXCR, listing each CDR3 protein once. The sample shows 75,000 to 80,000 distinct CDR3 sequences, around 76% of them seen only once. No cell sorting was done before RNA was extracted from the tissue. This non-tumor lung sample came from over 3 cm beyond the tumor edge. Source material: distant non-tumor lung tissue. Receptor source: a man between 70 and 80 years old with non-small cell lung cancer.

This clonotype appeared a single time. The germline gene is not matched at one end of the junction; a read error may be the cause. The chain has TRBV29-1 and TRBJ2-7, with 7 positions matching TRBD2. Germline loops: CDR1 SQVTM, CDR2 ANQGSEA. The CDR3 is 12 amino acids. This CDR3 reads CNVESRDYEQYF. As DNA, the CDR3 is TGCAACGTTGAATCCAGGGACTATGAGCAGTACTTC.

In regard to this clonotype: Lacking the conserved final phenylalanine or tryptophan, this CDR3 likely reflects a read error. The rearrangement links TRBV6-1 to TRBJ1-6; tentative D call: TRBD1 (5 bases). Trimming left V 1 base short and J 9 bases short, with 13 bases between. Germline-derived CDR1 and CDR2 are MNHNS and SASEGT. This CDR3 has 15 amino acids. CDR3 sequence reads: CASSEGGVYSSPLHY. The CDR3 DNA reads TGTGCCAGCAGTGAAGGAGGGGTTTACAGTTCACCCCTCCACTAT.

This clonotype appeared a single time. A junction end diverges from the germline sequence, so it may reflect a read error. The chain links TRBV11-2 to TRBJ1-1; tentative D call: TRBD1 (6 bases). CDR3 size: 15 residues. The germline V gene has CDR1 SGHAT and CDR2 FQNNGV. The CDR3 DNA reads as TGTGCCAGCAGCTCAGGGGAGGCGGGGTACACTGAAACTTTCTTT. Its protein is CASSSGEAGYTETFF. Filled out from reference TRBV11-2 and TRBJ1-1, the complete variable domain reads EAGVAQSPRYKIIEKRQSVAFWCNPISGHATLYWYQQILGQGPKLLIQFQNNGVVDDSQLPKDRFSAERLKGVDSTLKIQPAKLEDSAVYLCASSSGEAGYTETFFGQGTRLTVV.

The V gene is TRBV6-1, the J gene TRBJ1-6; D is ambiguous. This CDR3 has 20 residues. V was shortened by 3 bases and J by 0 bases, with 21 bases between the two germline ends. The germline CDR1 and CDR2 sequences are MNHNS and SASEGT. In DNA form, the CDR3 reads TGTGCCAGCAGTGACGGTTCAGTGAGAATCTGTAGCTCCTATAATTCACCCCTCCACTTT. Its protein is CASSDGSVRICSSYNSPLHF.

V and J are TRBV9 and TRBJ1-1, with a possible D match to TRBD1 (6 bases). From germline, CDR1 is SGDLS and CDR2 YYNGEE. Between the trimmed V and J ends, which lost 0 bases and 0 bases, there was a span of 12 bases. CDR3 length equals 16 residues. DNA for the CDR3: TGTGCCAGCAGCGTAGCTACAGGGACCGTGAACACTGAAGCTTTCTTT. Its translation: CASSVATGTVNTEAFF.

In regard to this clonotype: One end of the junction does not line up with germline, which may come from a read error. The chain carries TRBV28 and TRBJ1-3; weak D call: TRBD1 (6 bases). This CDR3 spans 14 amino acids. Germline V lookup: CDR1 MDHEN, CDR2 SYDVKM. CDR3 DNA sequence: TGTGCCAGCCGTTTTGGCAGGGGTGGAATCACCATATATTTT. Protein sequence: CASRFGRGGITIYF.

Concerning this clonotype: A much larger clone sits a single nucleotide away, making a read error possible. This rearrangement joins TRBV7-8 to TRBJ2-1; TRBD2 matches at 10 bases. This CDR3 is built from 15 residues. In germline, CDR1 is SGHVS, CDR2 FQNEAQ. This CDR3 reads CTSSLGLAAENEQFF. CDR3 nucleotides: TGTACCAGCAGTCTCGGACTAGCGGCGGAGAATGAGCAGTTCTTC. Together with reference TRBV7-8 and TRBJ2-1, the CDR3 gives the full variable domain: GAGVSQSPRYKVAKRGQDVALRCDPISGHVSLFWYQQALGQGPEFLTYFQNEAQLDKSGLPSDRFFAERPEGSVSTLKIQRTQQEDSAVYLCTSSLGLAAENEQFFGPGTRLTVL.

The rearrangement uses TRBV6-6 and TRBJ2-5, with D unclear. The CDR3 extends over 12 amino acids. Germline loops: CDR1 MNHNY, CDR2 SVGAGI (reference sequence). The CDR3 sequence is CGNRGVPETQYF. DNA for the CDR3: TGTGGCAACAGAGGCGTTCCCGAGACCCAGTACTTC.

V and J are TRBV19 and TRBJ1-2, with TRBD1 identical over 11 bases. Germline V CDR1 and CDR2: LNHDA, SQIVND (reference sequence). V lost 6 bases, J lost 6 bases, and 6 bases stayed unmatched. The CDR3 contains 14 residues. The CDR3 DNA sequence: TGTGCCAGTAGGCCTCCGGGACAGGGGGATGGCTACACCTTC. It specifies CASRPPGQGDGYTF.

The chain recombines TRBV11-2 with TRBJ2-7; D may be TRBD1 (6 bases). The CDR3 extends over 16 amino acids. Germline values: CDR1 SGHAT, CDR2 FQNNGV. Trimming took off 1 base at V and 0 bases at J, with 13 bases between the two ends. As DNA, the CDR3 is TGTGCCAGCAGCTTAGGGGGGCCGGCGAGCTCCTACGAGCAGTACTTC. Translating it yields CASSLGGPASSYEQYF.

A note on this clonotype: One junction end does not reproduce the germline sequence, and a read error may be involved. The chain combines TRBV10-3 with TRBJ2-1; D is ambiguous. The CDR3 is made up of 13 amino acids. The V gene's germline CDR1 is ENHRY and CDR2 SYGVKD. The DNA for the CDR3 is TGTCCCATCAGGTTTAGCCGGATCAATGAGCAGTTCTTC. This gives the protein CPIRFSRINEQFF.

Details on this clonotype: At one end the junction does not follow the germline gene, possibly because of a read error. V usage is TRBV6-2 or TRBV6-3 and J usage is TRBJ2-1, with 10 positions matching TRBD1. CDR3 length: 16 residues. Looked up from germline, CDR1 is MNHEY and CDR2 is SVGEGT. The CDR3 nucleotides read TGTGCCAGCAGGATGGGACAGGGGCCTTCCTACAATGAGCAATTCTTC. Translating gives CASRMGQGPSYNEQFF.

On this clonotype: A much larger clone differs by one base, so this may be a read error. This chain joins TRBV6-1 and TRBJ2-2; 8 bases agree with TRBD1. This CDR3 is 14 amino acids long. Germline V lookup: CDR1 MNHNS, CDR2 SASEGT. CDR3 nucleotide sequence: TGTGCCAGCGACAGGACAGGGAGTGGCGGGGAGCTGTTATTT. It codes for CASDRTGSGGELLF.

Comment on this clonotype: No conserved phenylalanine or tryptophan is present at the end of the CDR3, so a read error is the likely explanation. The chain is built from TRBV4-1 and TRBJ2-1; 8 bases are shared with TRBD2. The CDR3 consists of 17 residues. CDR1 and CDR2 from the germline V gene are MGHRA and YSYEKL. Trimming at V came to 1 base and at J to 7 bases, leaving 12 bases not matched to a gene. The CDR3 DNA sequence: TGCGCCAGCAGCCAAGTCTTTAGCGGGACGAGGTGTAATGAGCAGTTCATC. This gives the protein CASSQVFSGTRCNEQFI.

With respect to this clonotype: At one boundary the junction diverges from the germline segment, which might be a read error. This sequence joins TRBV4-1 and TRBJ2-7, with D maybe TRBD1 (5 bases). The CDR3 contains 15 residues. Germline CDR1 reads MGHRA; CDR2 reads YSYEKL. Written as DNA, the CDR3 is TGCGCCAGCAGCCGCGGTACCAGCAGGGCGAGCGAGCAGTACTTT. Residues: CASSRGTSRASEQYF.

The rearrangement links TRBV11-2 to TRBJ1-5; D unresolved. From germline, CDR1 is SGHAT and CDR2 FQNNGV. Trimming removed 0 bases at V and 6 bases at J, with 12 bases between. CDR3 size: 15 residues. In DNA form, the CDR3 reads TGTGCCAGCAGCTTAGAGGGCAGGATGGGTCAGCCCCAGCATTTT. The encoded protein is CASSLEGRMGQPQHF.

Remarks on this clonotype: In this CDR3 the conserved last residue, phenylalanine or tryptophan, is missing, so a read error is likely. The CDR3 reads CSVENEINNEQFC. The CDR3 DNA reads TGCAGCGTTGAGAATGAAATAAACAATGAGCAGTTCTGC. This chain joins TRBV29-1 and TRBJ2-1; no reliable D call. The CDR3 consists of 13 residues. V dropped 3 bases and J dropped 5 bases, with 11 bases sitting between them. CDR1 and CDR2 from the germline V gene are SQVTM and ANQGSEA.

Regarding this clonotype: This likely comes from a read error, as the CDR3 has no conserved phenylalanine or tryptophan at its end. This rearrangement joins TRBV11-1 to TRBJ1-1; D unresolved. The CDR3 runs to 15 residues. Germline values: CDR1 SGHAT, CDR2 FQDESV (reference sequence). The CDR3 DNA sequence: TGTGCCAGCAGATTAGAGAATCGGGCGGGGACTGAAGCTTTCTCT. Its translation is CASRLENRAGTEAFS.

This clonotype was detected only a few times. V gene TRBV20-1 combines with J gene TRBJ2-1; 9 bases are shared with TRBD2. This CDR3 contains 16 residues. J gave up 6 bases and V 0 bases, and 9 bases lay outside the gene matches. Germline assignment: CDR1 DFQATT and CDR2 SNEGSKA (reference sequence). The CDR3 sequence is CSARDRAGLATNEQFF. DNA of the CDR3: TGCAGTGCTAGAGATCGGGCGGGACTAGCCACCAATGAGCAGTTCTTC.

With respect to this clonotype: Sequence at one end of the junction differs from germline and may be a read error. This CDR3 reads CDSSHTGTGVVGNIQYF. The CDR3 DNA reads as TGTGACAGCAGCCATACCGGGACAGGGGTCGTTGGAAACATTCAGTACTTC. The genes are TRBV5-6 and TRBJ2-4; TRBD1 matches 10 bases. The CDR3 has 17 amino acids. Germline lookup yields CDR1 SGHDT and CDR2 YYEEEE.

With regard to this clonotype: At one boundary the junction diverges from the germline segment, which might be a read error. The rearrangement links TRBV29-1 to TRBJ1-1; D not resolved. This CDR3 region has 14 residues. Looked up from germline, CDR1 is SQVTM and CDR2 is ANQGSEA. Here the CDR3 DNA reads TGCAGTGTTGAATCATGGAGAGGAAACACTGAAGCTTTCTTT. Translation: CSVESWRGNTEAFF.

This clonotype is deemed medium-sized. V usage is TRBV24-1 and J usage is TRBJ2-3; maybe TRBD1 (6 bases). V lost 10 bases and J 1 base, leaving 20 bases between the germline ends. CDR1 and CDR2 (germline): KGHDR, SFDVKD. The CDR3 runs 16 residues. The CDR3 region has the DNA TGTGCCACACAAGGTAAAGGGGGTTACCGCACAGATACGCAGTATTTT. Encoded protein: CATQGKGGYRTDTQYF.

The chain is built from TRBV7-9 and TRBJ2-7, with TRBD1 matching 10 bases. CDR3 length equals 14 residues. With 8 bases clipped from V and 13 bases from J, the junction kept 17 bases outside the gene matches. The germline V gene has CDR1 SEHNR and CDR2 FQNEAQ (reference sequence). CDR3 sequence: CASSRDRGFGGHYF. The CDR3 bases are TGTGCCAGCTCCCGGGACAGGGGATTTGGCGGGCACTACTTC. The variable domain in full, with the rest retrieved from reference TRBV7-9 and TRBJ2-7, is DTGVSQNPRHKITKRGQNVTFRCDPISEHNRLYWYRQTLGQGPEFLTYFQNEAQLEKSRLLSDRFSAERPKGSFSTLEIQRTEQGDSAMYLCASSRDRGFGGHYFGPGTRLTVT.

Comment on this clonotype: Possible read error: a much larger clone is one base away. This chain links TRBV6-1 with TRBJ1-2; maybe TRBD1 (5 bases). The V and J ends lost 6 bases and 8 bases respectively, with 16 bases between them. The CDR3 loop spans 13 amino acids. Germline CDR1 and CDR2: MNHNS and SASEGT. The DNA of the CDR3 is TGTGCCAGCAGCCCAATACAGGTGCAAGGCTACACCTTC. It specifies CASSPIQVQGYTF.

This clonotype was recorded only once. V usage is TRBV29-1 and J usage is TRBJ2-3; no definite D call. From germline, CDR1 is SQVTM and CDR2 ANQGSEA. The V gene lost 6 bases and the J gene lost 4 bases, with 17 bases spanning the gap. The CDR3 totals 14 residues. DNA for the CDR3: TGCAGCGTCCCGATAGGGATTAGCCCAGATACGCAGTATTTT. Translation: CSVPIGISPDTQYF.